This is a list of T cell receptor beta chains from one sample in a study of blood T cell repertoires in COVID-19. Using immunoSEQ multiplex PCR, the repertoire was profiled, and TCRdb retains in-frame clones only, with some absent. The table includes roughly 410,000 clones, 75% to 90% detected once. The sequenced material came from peripheral blood. The receptor source for this set is a woman in her 40s with COVID-19, enrolled during active disease. CDR3s include the opening cysteine and the closing phenylalanine or tryptophan. D genes are given only for firm matches. Clone size is stated in some rows and not others, as once, few, many or a class when expanded.

j_call v_call clone_size d_call cdr3_aa cdr3_nt
TRBJ1-5 TRBV30 NA TRBD1 CAWSVLDRGQPQHF TGTGCCTGGAGTGTACTTGACAGGGGGCAGCCCCAGCATTTT
TRBJ1-6 TRBV5-8 NA NA CASSPEIGSYNSPLHF TGTGCCAGCAGCCCGGAGATCGGCTCCTATAATTCACCCCTCCACTTT
TRBJ1-1 TRBV20-1 NA NA CSALSGGEAFF TGCAGTGCCCTTAGCGGAGGTGAAGCTTTCTTT
TRBJ1-3 TRBV30 NA NA CACIQSFFSGNTIYF TGTGCCTGTATACAAAGTTTCTTCTCTGGAAACACCATATATTTT
TRBJ2-7 TRBV6-6 NA TRBD1 CASRRQGAKSEQYF TGTGCCAGCAGAAGACAGGGGGCGAAGTCCGAGCAGTACTTC
TRBJ2-3 TRBV18 NA NA CASSRQSSTDTQYF TGTGCCAGCTCACGACAGTCTAGCACAGATACGCAGTATTTT
TRBJ1-1 TRBV10-3 NA TRBD1 CAIRYRGKTNTEAFF TGTGCCATCAGGTACAGGGGTAAGACGAACACTGAAGCTTTCTTT
TRBJ2-5 TRBV9 NA NA CASSVGNQETQYF TGTGCCAGCAGCGTCGGGAACCAAGAGACCCAGTACTTC
TRBJ2-7 TRBV2 NA TRBD2 CASSGASGGDEQYF TGTGCCAGCAGTGGGGCTAGCGGGGGGGACGAGCAGTACTTC
TRBJ2-7 TRBV6-2/TRBV6-3 NA NA CASSRILPRQQYEQYF TGTGCCAGCAGCCGAATTCTACCGAGACAGCAATACGAGCAGTACTTC
TRBJ1-4 TRBV9 NA NA CASSVGAGGHNEKLFF TGTGCCAGCAGCGTAGGGGCCGGAGGGCATAATGAAAAACTGTTTTTT
TRBJ1-6 TRBV27 NA NA CASSSRGSYNSPLHF TGTGCCAGCAGTTCCCGAGGCTCCTATAATTCACCCCTCCACTTT
TRBJ1-4 TRBV5-6 NA TRBD1 CASSLAAGGTNEKLFF TGTGCCAGCAGCTTGGCGGCAGGGGGAACTAATGAAAAACTGTTTTTT
TRBJ2-2 TRBV19 NA NA CASSIEGVVGTENTGELFF TGTGCCAGTAGTATAGAGGGGGTGGTTGGGACTGAGAACACCGGGGAGCTGTTTTTT
TRBJ2-7 TRBV27 NA TRBD2 CASRLNGLGGAYEQYF TGTGCCAGCAGGCTAAATGGACTAGGTGGGGCCTACGAGCAGTACTTC
TRBJ2-1 TRBV7-3 NA NA CASSSRRAAYNEQFF TGTGCCAGCAGCTCGAGGCGGGCAGCCTACAATGAGCAGTTCTTC
TRBJ2-1 TRBV15 NA NA CATSREQGEYNEQFF TGTGCCACCAGCAGAGAACAAGGGGAATACAATGAGCAGTTCTTC
TRBJ2-7 TRBV5-1 NA TRBD2 CASSLSPLAGGPYEQYF TGCGCCAGCAGCTTGAGCCCACTAGCGGGGGGGCCCTACGAGCAGTACTTC
TRBJ1-3 TRBV4-3 NA TRBD1 CASSQNPQGSTGNTIYF TGCGCCAGCAGCCAAAACCCACAGGGGTCTACGGGAAACACCATATATTTT
TRBJ2-7 TRBV5-1 once TRBD2 CASSFDPRLAGGARSYEQYF TGCGCCAGCAGCTTTGACCCCCGACTAGCGGGAGGAGCCCGCTCCTACGAGCAGTACTTC